This TCR beta chain derives from a study of blood T cell repertoires in COVID-19. Study-level information: The analysed material was cDNA or gDNA that came from T cells, B-cell-depleted T cells, or PBMCs.

Each participant's cohort was designated according to participant-reported clinical history. Data came from immunoSEQ multiplex PCR; TCRdb stores just in-frame clones and leaves some out. Altogether 200,000 to 250,000 clones are present, less than 90% being singletons, with the ten largest covering over 3%. CDR1 and CDR2 (germline): LNHDA, SQIVND (reference sequence). The CDR3 is 14 amino acids. V was clipped by 9 bases and J by 3 bases; unmatched bases: 6. The sequence came from a woman aged 45-59 years in a cohort exposed to, infected with or recovered from COVID-19 (not recorded which). V and J are TRBV19 and TRBJ2-1; 9 positions agree with TRBD1. Input material: PBMCs or T cells enriched from blood (not recorded which). In DNA form, the CDR3 reads TGTGCCAGCACAGGGGGCGGGGGCTACAATGAGCAGTTCTTC. It encodes CASTGGGGYNEQFF.